This T cell receptor beta chain was captured in a study of blood T cell repertoires in COVID-19. With V trimmed by 4 bases and J by 3 bases, 10 bases remained unmatched. Per the germline V gene, CDR1 is LNHDA and CDR2 is SQIVND (reference sequence). The CDR3 loop spans 17 amino acids. In the study's own analysis: Estimation of nucleated cell counts relied on the amplification of reference gene primers. Sequencing used immunoSEQ multiplex PCR; TCRdb keeps in-frame clones, though not all of them. V and J calls and clone size are given by that table; D and trimming were obtained from the DNA. The sample holds 140,000 or so clones, 84% seen once.

The genes are TRBV19 and TRBJ1-4; 8 positions agree with TRBD1. Sample: peripheral blood. The receptor comes from a man in his sixties with active or convalescent COVID-19. CDR3 region: CASSTLTGVAANEKLFF. Written as DNA, the CDR3 is TGTGCCAGTAGTACCCTGACAGGGGTGGCAGCTAATGAAAAACTGTTTTTT.